This TCR beta chain was documented in a study of vaccination and CD4 T cells after COVID-19. CDR1 LGHNA and CDR2 YSLEER come from the germline V gene. Trimming cost V 0 bases and J 5 bases; bases outside gene matches: 7. The CDR3 sequence is 16 residues long. Of note for this clonotype: Its antigen is currently unknown.

The assay that was used to sequence DNA from cultured CD4+ T cells was the Oncomine TCR Beta short-read assay. TCRdb re-derived calls from the PCR reads in MiXCR, one entry per CDR3 protein. The sample carries around 21,000 distinct CDR3 sequences, around 60% recorded once. Treatment of the sample: approximately nine-day PBMC culture with coronavirus spike peptide pools or control peptides (ViraFEST assay). This sequence joins TRBV4-3 and TRBJ2-5; 9 bases match TRBD2. Specimen: CD4+ T cells from blood, cultured in vitro, collected after SARS-CoV-2 vaccination. The clonotype was recovered from a human donor who had recovered from COVID-19. CDR3 loop: CASSQDQRGAGETQYF. CDR3 coding DNA: TGCGCCAGCAGCCAAGACCAGCGGGGGGCGGGGGAGACCCAGTACTTC.